The entry that follows covers one T cell receptor (beta chain) sequence. These data belong to a study of graft-versus-host responses after intestinal transplantation. For the study at large: Each transplant was multivisceral, liver-intestinal, or isolated intestinal.

CD3+CD4+ and CD3+CD8+ responders that were proliferating and CFSE-low were sorted post-reaction. The method was immunoSEQ multiplex PCR; TCRdb's version includes in-frame clones alone and lacks a portion of them. This table holds 15,000 to 20,000 clones, roughly 36% found once. The CDR3 extends over 18 amino acids. Germline V gives CDR1 KGHSH, CDR2 LQKENI. The junction had 9 bases not matched to a gene; V was cut back by 2 bases and J by 0 bases. The TCR comes from a human patient who was an organ donor for intestinal transplantation. Sequencing used alloreactive CD4+ T cells from a mixed lymphocyte reaction culture, obtained before transplantation. The subset here: CFSE-low proliferating T cells sorted from approximately six-day pre-transplant mixed lymphocyte reaction (GvH or HvG direction). The chain links TRBV18 to TRBJ2-2, with 7 bases identical to TRBD2. CDR3 DNA sequence: TGTGCCAGCTCACCATCGGTCCTAGCGGAGACGAACACCGGGGAGCTGTTTTTT. As protein: CASSPSVLAETNTGELFF.